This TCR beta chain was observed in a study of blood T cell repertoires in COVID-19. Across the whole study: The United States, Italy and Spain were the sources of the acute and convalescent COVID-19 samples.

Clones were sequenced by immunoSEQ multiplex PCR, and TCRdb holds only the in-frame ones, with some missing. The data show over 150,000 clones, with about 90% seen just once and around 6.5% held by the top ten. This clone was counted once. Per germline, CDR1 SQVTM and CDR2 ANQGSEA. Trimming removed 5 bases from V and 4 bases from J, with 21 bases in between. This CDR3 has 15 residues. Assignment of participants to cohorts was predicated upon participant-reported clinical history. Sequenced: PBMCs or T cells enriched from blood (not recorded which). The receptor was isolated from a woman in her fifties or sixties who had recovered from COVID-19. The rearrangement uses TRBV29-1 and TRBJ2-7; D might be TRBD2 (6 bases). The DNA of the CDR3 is TGCAGCGTTTCCGACAACGGGGGTCGGGGATACGAGCAGTACTTC. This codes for CSVSDNGGRGYEQYF.